These 4 T cell receptor beta chains originate from one sample sequenced in a study of Graves' ophthalmopathy and Graves' hyperthyroidism. Amplified TCR beta CDR3 regions were obtained using RNA transcripts as template. Second-round multiplex PCR came after a first-round RT-PCR that employed HTBI primers. MiXCR, run by TCRdb on the multiplex PCR reads, gives a single entry per CDR3 protein. The profile shows around 1.1 million distinct CDR3 sequences, 35% to 40% of them singletons. Sequenced material: peripheral blood or thyroid tissue (not recorded which). These receptor sequences come from an adult man with Graves' hyperthyroidism.

In this sample, this clonotype turned up a few times. Given a much more abundant clone one base away, this may be a read error. The rearrangement uses TRBV29-1 and TRBJ2-5; weak D call: TRBD1 (5 bases). This CDR3 has 12 amino acids. The V gene lost 4 bases and the J gene lost 5 bases, with 11 bases spanning the gap. Germline V gives CDR1 SQVTM, CDR2 ANQGSEA. The CDR3 loop reads CSVVGAGETQYF. Written as DNA, the CDR3 is TGCAGCGTTGTCGGAGCAGGGGAGACCCAGTACTTC.

This clonotype was counted ten times or more. CDR3 amino acids: CASSMLQGKSYEQYF. CDR3 coding DNA: TGTGCCAGCAGCATGTTACAGGGAAAGTCCTACGAGCAGTACTTC. This rearrangement joins TRBV7-9 to TRBJ2-7; D is perhaps TRBD1 (6 bases). The CDR3 has 15 residues. CDR1 and CDR2 from the germline V gene are SEHNR and FQNEAQ (reference sequence). V was trimmed by 5 bases and J by 1 base, leaving 15 bases between them.

This clonotype was counted ten times or more. The chain has TRBV12-3 or TRBV12-4 and TRBJ2-5; the D is unclear. The CDR3 runs to 14 residues. Trimming shortened V by 6 bases and J by 5 bases, and 16 bases separated the two germline ends. CDR3 protein: CASRPMDGPETQYF. CDR3 DNA sequence: TGTGCCAGCAGACCGATGGACGGCCCGGAGACCCAGTACTTC.

As to this clonotype: One end of the junction fails to match germline, which may point to a read error. The J gene is TRBJ1-2, the V gene TRBV6-5; D ambiguous. There are 13 residues in the CDR3. Germline V CDR1 and CDR2: MNHEY, SVGAGI. In DNA form, the CDR3 reads TGTGCCAGCAGTCACTCAGGAGACTATGGCTACACCTTC. This sequence encodes CASSHSGDYGYTF.